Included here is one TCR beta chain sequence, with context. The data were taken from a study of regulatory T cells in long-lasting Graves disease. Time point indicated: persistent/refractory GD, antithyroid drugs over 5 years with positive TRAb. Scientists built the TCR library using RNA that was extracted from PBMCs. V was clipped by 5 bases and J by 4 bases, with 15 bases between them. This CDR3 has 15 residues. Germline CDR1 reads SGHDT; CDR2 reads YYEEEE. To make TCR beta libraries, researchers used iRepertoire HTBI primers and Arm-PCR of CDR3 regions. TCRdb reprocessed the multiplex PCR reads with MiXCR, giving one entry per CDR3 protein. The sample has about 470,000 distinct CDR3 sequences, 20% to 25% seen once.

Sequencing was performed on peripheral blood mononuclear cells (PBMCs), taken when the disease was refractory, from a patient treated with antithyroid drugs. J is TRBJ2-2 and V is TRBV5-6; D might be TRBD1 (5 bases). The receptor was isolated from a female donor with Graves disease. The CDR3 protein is CASRSPQGPTGELFF. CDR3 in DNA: TGTGCCAGCAGGTCTCCCCAGGGCCCCACCGGGGAGCTGTTTTTT.